The 9 T cell receptor beta chains reported below all come from one sample, sequenced in a study of shared clonotypes between healthy human individuals (dated by TCRdb to about 2020). Libraries were constructed by the immunoSEQ multiplex PCR assay. TCRdb re-hosts the immuneACCESS table, in-frame sequences only. Its copies lack some clones; in the studies checked, an unresolved V gene accounts for under half of them, and the cause for the rest is not known. This sample holds fewer than 400,000 clones; 74% were observed only once. The top ten clonotypes cover over 9% of the sample. Sequencing was performed on memory CD4+ T cells sorted from blood. In the paper's terms, the cell subset or site label means: CD45RA-negative fraction. The receptor set was obtained from a man aged 30 to 45 in good health.

The chain is built from TRBV7-2 and TRBJ2-1, with D perhaps assigned TRBD1 or TRBD2 (5 bases each). The CDR3 has 13 residues. V was shortened by 1 base and J by 9 bases, with 10 bases between the two germline ends. CDR1 is SGHTA, CDR2 FQGNSA, per germline. This CDR3 reads CASSLVGVGEQFF. The CDR3 DNA sequence: TGTGCCAGCAGCTTAGTGGGGGTCGGTGAGCAGTTCTTC.

This rearrangement joins TRBV6-1 to TRBJ2-5; 9 bases fit TRBD2. V shed 4 bases, J shed 2 bases, and the junction held 5 bases outside the gene matches. Germline V gene sequence: CDR1 MNHNS, CDR2 SASEGT. This CDR3 is 15 amino acids long. The CDR3 sequence is CASSGVAGVQETQYF. The CDR3 nucleotides are TGTGCCAGCAGTGGGGTAGCGGGAGTACAAGAGACCCAGTACTTC.

The CDR3 DNA follows: TGTGCCAGTAGTAAGGGGACAGCGTACGGGGAGCTGTTTTTT. Its translation is CASSKGTAYGELFF. This chain uses TRBV19 with TRBJ2-2; 7 bases are a match to TRBD1. Germline V CDR1 and CDR2: LNHDA, SQIVND (reference sequence). J was trimmed by 7 bases and V by 4 bases; bases with no gene match: 6. The length of the CDR3 is 14 residues.

The chain recombines TRBV7-8 with TRBJ2-5, with D perhaps TRBD1 or TRBD2 (5 bases each). The CDR3 extends over 13 amino acids. The V and J ends lost 8 bases and 8 bases respectively, with 18 bases between them. From germline, CDR1 is SGHVS and CDR2 FQNEAQ. CDR3 region: CASVGPGLGTQYF. In DNA, the CDR3 is TGTGCCAGCGTAGGTCCGGGGCTGGGAACCCAGTACTTC.

V is TRBV7-9 and J is TRBJ2-7, with no clear D. The CDR3 is made up of 14 amino acids. Trimming pared 3 bases from V and 4 bases from J, leaving 13 bases between. Germline lookup yields CDR1 SEHNR and CDR2 FQNEAQ (reference sequence). The CDR3 protein is CASSFQRPPYEQYF. The CDR3 bases are TGTGCCAGCAGCTTCCAGCGCCCACCTTACGAGCAGTACTTC.

This clone appeared a single time. The chain has TRBV19 and TRBJ1-4; D not resolved. The germline V and J ends were trimmed by 2 bases and 8 bases, with 15 bases remaining between them. This CDR3 comprises 15 residues. Germline CDR1 LNHDA, CDR2 SQIVND (reference sequence). The CDR3 is CASSIPRESEEKLFF. The CDR3 DNA follows: TGTGCCAGTAGTATACCCCGGGAGTCCGAGGAAAAACTGTTTTTT.

The chain recombines TRBV19 with TRBJ2-2; 12 bases fit TRBD2. CDR3 length equals 15 residues. V was clipped by 4 bases and J by 7 bases; unmatched bases: 4. Germline V CDR1 and CDR2: LNHDA, SQIVND (reference sequence). The CDR3 protein is CASSTLAGGLGELFF. The CDR3 DNA sequence: TGTGCCAGTAGTACTCTAGCGGGAGGGCTCGGGGAGCTGTTTTTT.

On this clone itself: A read error may produce the germline difference seen at one junction end. The sample carries other DNA sequences with the same CDR3. V is TRBV7-2 and J is TRBJ2-3, with D possibly matching TRBD1 (5 bases). CDR1 and CDR2 from the germline V gene are SGHTA and FQGNSA. The CDR3 length is 15 residues. For the CDR3, the DNA is TGCGCCAGCAGCCCTGACAGTTTAGGAACAGATACGCAGTATTTT. Translating gives CASSPDSLGTDTQYF.

This clone was counted a few times. The rearrangement links TRBV11-3 to TRBJ2-3; D remains ambiguous. Per the germline V gene, CDR1 is SGHNT and CDR2 is YENEEA. Deletions cut 4 bases from V and 5 bases from J, with 13 bases between. The CDR3 is 14 residues long. The CDR3, as DNA: TGTGCCAGCAGCTCTGGCGGAGTCGGAGATACGCAGTATTTT. It translates to CASSSGGVGDTQYF.